This T cell receptor (beta chain) was recorded in a study of graft-versus-host responses after intestinal transplantation. From germline, CDR1 is ENHRY and CDR2 SYGVKD. The CDR3 consists of 13 residues. V gave up 10 bases and J gave up 11 bases; unmatched junction bases: 15. Notes on this clone: Its specificity is unknown.

Some clones are missing from TCRdb's copy, which holds only in-frame ones; the method was immunoSEQ multiplex PCR. The sample has 88,000 or so clones, 90% seen once. General study results and limits: Levels of circulating GvH clones at their peak were associated with early post-transplant HvG declines. Graft-donor T cell macrochimerism coincided with high graft-versus-host to host-versus-graft clonal ratios in allografts.

This sequence was found in a human donor who received an intestinal transplant. The starting material was unstimulated CD4+ T cells sorted from spleen or lymph node cells, obtained before intestinal transplant. V gene TRBV10-3 combines with J gene TRBJ1-2; TRBD1 agrees at 8 bases. CDR3 nucleotide sequence: TGTGCCACTCTAACCCCCGGGACAGGCGGATACACCTTC. Its translation: CATLTPGTGGYTF.